Sequencing of this TCR beta chain was carried out in a study of cytomegalovirus exposure and HLA in healthy donors. The wider study: Of all 360 or so donors who were genotyped, roughly 81% belonged to the Caucasian-associated ancestry cluster. Findings and limits, study-wide: The productive fraction for most TCR beta V segments was about 90% or about 30% in an earlier analysis. From TCR beta sequences, most subjects' HLA-A and HLA-B alleles were reportedly predicted accurately.

This cohort consisted of healthy bone marrow donors. The PCR had 60 Vbeta and 13 Jbeta primers. The assay was immunoSEQ multiplex PCR, and TCRdb's table has in-frame clones only and misses some. The repertoire holds about 150,000 clones, 79% seen once, with 3.5% to 4.5% in the top ten. Regarding this clone: Antigen unknown.

Trimming removed 3 bases from V and 0 bases from J, with 12 bases in between. There are 15 residues in the CDR3. Germline CDR1 is LNHDA and CDR2 is SQIVND (reference sequence). The TCR was taken from a human donor in good health. The rearrangement links TRBV19 to TRBJ2-7, with D possibly being TRBD1 (5 bases). Sequencing input: PBMCs. The CDR3 loop reads CASSISSRGSYEQYF. Written as DNA, the CDR3 is TGTGCCAGTAGTATCTCTTCTAGGGGCTCCTACGAGCAGTACTTC.